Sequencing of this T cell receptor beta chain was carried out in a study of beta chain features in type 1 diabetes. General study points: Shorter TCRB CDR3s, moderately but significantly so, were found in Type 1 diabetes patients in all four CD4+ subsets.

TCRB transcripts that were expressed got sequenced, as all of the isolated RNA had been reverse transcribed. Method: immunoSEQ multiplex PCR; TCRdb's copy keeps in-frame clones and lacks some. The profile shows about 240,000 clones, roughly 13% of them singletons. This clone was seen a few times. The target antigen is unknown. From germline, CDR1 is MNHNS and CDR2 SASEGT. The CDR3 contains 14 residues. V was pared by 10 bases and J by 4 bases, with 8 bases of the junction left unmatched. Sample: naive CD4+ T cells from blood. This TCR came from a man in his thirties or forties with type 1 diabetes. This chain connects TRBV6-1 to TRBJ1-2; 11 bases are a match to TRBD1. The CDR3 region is CATREDRGPYGYTF. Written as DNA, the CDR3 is TGTGCCACCCGAGAGGACAGGGGGCCCTATGGCTACACCTTC.